This T cell receptor (beta chain) was observed in a study of CD8+CD57+ T cells in acquired aplastic anemia. Individuals selected for sequencing had exhibited CD8+CD57+ cell expansion on flow cytometry. Both TCR beta VDJ combination and CDR3 sequence profiling were carried out. Genomic DNA was the template for this profiling. TCRdb re-derived calls from the reads in MiXCR, one entry per CDR3 protein. The data contain 200,000 or so distinct CDR3 sequences, approximately 65% of them seen just once; the ten biggest clones take up about three fifths. The clonotype comes from a human donor with aplastic anemia. The specimen sequenced was sorted CD4+, CD8+, or CD8+CD57+ T cells (not recorded which) from PBMCs.

The CDR3 is CSARVGGYGYTF. The DNA for the CDR3 is TGCAGTGCTAGAGTTGGGGGCTATGGCTACACCTTC. The V call is TRBV20-1, the J call TRBJ1-2, with a possible D match to TRBD1 (5 bases). The V gene's germline CDR1 is DFQATT and CDR2 SNEGSKA (reference sequence). CDR3 length: 12 residues. V lost 1 base and J lost 4, with 7 bases in between.